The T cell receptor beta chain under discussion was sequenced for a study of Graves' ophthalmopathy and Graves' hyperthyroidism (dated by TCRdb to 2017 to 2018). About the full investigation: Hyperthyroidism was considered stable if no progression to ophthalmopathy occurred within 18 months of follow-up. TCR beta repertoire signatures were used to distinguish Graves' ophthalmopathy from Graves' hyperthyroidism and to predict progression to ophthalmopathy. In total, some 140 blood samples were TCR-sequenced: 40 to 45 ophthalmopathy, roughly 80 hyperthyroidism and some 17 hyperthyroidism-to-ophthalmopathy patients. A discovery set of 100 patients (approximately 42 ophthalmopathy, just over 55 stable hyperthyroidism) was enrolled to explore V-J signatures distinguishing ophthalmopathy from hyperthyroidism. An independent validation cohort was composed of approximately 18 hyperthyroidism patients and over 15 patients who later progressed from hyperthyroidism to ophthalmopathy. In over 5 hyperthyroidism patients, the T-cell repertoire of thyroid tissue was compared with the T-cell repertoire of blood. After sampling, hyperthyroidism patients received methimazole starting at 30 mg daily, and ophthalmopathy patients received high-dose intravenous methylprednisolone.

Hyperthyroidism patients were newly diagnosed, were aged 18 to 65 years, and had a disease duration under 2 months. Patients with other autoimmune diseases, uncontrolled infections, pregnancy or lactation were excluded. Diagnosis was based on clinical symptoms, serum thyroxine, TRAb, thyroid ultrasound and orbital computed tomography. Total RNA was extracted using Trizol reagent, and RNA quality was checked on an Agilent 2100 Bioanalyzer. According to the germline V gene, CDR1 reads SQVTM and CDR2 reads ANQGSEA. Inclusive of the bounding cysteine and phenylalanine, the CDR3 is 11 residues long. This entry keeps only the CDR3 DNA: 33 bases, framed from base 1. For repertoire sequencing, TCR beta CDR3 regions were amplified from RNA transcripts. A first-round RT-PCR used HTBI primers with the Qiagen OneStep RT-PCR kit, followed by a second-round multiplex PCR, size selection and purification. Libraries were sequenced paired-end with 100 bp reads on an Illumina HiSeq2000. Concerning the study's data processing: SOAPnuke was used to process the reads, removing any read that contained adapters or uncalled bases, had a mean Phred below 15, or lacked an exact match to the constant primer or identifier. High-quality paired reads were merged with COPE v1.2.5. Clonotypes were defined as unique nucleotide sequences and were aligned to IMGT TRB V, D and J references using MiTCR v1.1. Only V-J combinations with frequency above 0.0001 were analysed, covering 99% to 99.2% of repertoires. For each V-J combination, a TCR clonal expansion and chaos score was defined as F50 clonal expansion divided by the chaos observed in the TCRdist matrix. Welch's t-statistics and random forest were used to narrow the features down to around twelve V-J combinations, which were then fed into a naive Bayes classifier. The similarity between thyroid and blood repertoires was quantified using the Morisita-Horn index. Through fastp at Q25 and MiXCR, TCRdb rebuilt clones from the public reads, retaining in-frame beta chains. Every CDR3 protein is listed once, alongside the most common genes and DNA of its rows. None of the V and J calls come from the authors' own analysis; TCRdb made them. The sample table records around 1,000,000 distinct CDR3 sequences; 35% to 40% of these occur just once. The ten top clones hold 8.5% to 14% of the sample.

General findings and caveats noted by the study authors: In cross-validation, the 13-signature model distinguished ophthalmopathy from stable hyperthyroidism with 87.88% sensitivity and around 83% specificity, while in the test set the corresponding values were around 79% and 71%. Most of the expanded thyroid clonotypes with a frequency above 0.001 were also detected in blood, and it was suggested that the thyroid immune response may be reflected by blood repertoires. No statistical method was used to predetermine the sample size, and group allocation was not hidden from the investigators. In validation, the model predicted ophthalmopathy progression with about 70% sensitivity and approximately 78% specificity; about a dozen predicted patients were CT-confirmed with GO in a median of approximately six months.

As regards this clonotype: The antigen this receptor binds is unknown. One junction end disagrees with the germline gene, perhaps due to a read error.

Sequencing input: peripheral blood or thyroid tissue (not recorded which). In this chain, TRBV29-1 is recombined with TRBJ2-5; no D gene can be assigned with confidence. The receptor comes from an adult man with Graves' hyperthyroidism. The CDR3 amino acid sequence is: CSVENKETRYF. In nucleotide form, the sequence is TGCAGCGTTGAAAATAAAGAGACCCGGTACTTC.